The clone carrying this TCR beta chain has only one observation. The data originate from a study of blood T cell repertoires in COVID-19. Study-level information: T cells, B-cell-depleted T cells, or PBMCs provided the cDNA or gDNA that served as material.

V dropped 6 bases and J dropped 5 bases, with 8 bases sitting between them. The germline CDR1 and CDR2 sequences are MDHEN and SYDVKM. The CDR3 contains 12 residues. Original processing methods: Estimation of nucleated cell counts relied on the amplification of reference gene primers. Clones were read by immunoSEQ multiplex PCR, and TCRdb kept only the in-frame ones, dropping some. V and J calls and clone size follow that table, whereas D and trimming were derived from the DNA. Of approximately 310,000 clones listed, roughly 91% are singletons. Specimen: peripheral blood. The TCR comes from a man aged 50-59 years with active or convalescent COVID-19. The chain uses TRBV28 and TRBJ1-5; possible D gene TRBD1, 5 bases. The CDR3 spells CASRSGDQPQHF. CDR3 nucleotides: TGTGCCAGCAGATCGGGGGATCAGCCCCAGCATTTT.